The rows below give T cell receptor beta chains drawn from one sample of a study of T cell responses to AZD1222 COVID-19 vaccine. Sequencing used immunoSEQ multiplex PCR; TCRdb keeps in-frame clones, though not all of them. The top ten clones hold around 8.6% of a sample with 100,000 to 130,000 clones, approximately 92% of them seen once. The sample was peripheral blood, taken 28 days after the second AZD1222 dose. The receptors stem from an adult who received the AZD1222 COVID-19 vaccine. CDR3s include the opening cysteine and the closing phenylalanine or tryptophan. The D gene is left open where the match is weak. Expanded clones get a size class; other rows say once, few or many, or leave the size out.

>TRBJ1-5|.|TRBV10-2|.
TGCGCCAGCAGTGTGAACTCCAATCAGCCCCAGCATTTT
CASSVNSNQPQHF
>TRBJ2-5|.|TRBV9|.
TGTGCCAGCAGCCCCTACTCCCAAGAGACCCAGTACTTC
CASSPYSQETQYF
>TRBJ2-7|.|TRBV6-1|.
TGTGCCAGCAGTGAAGCGGCAGGGGTGGGGAGCTACGAGCAGTACTTC
CASSEAAGVGSYEQYF
>TRBJ2-1|.|TRBV6-4|.
TGTGCCAGCAGTGAGAGTGGCAGGGCAAATGAGCAGTTCTTC
CASSESGRANEQFF
>TRBJ1-4|.|TRBV9|.
TGTGCCAGCAGCGTAGGCCAGGGGCGCCCAACTAATGAAAAACTGTTTTTT
CASSVGQGRPTNEKLFF
>TRBJ1-2|.|TRBV5-6|.
TGTGCCAGCAGCTTGGACTCAAAGGGAGGTGGCTACACCTTC
CASSLDSKGGGYTF
>TRBJ2-7|.|TRBV9|.
TGTGCCAGCAGCGTAGGGGGGCTAGTAAGTTCCTACGAGCAGTACTTC
CASSVGGLVSSYEQYF
>TRBJ1-1|.|TRBV5-8|.
TGTGCCAGCAGCTTGGATCCGGGGGCTATTGAAGCTTTCTTT
CASSLDPGAIEAFF
>TRBJ1-2|.|TRBV28|.
TGTGCCACACTCACTGCAGGTCCGGCTAACTATGGCTACACCTTC
CATLTAGPANYGYTF
>TRBJ1-4|TRBD1|TRBV7-9|few
TGTGCCAGCAGCAACCAAGGCCGGGGACAGATCGAACTGTTTTTT
CASSNQGRGQIELFF
>TRBJ2-7|.|TRBV5-8|.
TGTGCCAGCAGAACCGGGACTGGATTCTACGAGCAGTACTTC
CASRTGTGFYEQYF
>TRBJ1-3|.|TRBV25-1|.
TGTGCCAGCAGTGAATATCAGGGTAGCTCTGGAAACACCATATATTTT
CASSEYQGSSGNTIYF
>TRBJ2-7|.|TRBV5-4|.
TGTGCCAGCAGTCTGGACGGTTTCTCCTACGAGCAGTACTTC
CASSLDGFSYEQYF
>TRBJ1-4|.|TRBV4-1|.
TGCGCCAGCAGCCTCCCCTCGGGTGGAACGGGTGAAAAACTGTTTTTT
CASSLPSGGTGEKLFF
>TRBJ2-1|.|TRBV6-5|.
TGTGCCAGCGCACAACCATGGGGATCTCTGTTCTTC
CASAQPWGSLFF
>TRBJ1-6|TRBD1|TRBV6-1|.
TGTGCCAGCAGTGAAGCGGCGCCGGGACAGGGGAACTCACCCCTCCACTTT
CASSEAAPGQGNSPLHF
>TRBJ2-2|.|TRBV10-1|.
TGCGCCAGCAGTGAGACCAGGGTCGGCGGGGAGCTGTTTTTT
CASSETRVGGELFF
>TRBJ2-2|TRBD1|TRBV5-5|.
TGTGCCAGCAGCCAGGACAGGGTTTACACCGGGGAGCTGTTTTTT
CASSQDRVYTGELFF